This is a list of T cell receptor beta chains from one sample in a study of shared clonotypes between healthy human individuals. TCRdb's copy holds only in-frame clones and misses some; the assay was immunoSEQ multiplex PCR. The table lists approximately 1,500,000 clones, 95% to 97% of them singletons, with approximately 1.1% in the top ten. Source material: naive CD4+ T cells sorted from blood. Every receptor here comes from a man aged 30 to 45 in good health. Each CDR3 is given with its conserved first and last residue. Some rows have no size entry. The others give once, few or many, or a class for an expanded clone.

CDR3 protein: CASSVTSTDTQYF
clone size: -
V gene: TRBV9

CDR3 protein: CASSSWRVDRDRRNYGYTF
clone size: once
V gene: TRBV19

CDR3 protein: CASSLVRASYEQYF
clone size: -
V gene: TRBV5-1

CDR3 protein: CASSQDGSARTDTQYF
clone size: -
V gene: TRBV4-1

CDR3 protein: CASSWGLAGGEQYF
clone size: few
V gene: TRBV5-6

CDR3 protein: CASGGGAKNIQYF
clone size: -
V gene: TRBV6-6

CDR3 protein: CAWRARDRVYYGYTF
clone size: -
V gene: TRBV30

CDR3 protein: CASSLPGDNYGYTF
clone size: -
V gene: TRBV7-2

CDR3 protein: CAGTGELAGNTIYF
clone size: -
V gene: TRBV28

CDR3 protein: CASSLGGLNQPQHF
clone size: -
V gene: TRBV7-8

CDR3 protein: CASSLALGGRSHNEQFF
clone size: once
V gene: TRBV7-6

CDR3 protein: CASSGTGAGTEAFF
clone size: -
V gene: TRBV9

CDR3 protein: CASSYEWEFGNEQYF
clone size: -
V gene: TRBV6-6

CDR3 protein: CASSLMGEQYF
clone size: -
V gene: TRBV7-2

CDR3 protein: CASSLNGVAGYTF
clone size: -
V gene: TRBV27

CDR3 protein: CASSLAFTSRDTQYF
clone size: -
V gene: TRBV5-1

CDR3 protein: CASSLGRTPNYGYTF
clone size: -
V gene: TRBV7-8

CDR3 protein: CASSPGLAVLQEDTQYF
clone size: -
V gene: TRBV7-9

CDR3 protein: CASSNSGSVRNEQFF
clone size: -
V gene: TRBV6-5

CDR3 protein: CASSARTSGREAGELFF
clone size: -
V gene: TRBV9

CDR3 protein: CASSYSRTSRGYEQYF
clone size: -
V gene: TRBV6-5

CDR3 protein: CAWSVSGVSYEQYF
clone size: once
V gene: TRBV30

CDR3 protein: CASSEGQDSNQPQHF
clone size: -
V gene: TRBV9

CDR3 protein: CASSLSVATEKLFF
clone size: -
V gene: TRBV5-1

CDR3 protein: CASSPVSGANVLTF
clone size: -
V gene: TRBV18

CDR3 protein: CASSLPRGGGIDEQYF
clone size: -
V gene: TRBV7-2

CDR3 protein: CASRGYQETQYF
clone size: -
V gene: TRBV2

CDR3 protein: CASSLDPGINEKLFF
clone size: -
V gene: TRBV11-2

CDR3 protein: CASSQAHLGIRGTYEQYF
clone size: once
V gene: TRBV5-1

CDR3 protein: CASSLLDPEQFF
clone size: -
V gene: TRBV2

CDR3 protein: CATTGAETQYF
clone size: -
V gene: TRBV5-8

CDR3 protein: CASGFRGRGEPGELFF
clone size: -
V gene: TRBV6-6

CDR3 protein: CASSQSEYNEQFF
clone size: -
V gene: TRBV5-1

CDR3 protein: CASSQDIRTSGRARSNEQFF
clone size: many
V gene: TRBV14

CDR3 protein: CASSLPGVVGVEQFF
clone size: -
V gene: TRBV7-9

CDR3 protein: CASKDSNYNEQFF
clone size: -
V gene: TRBV27

CDR3 protein: CASGLASNTQYF
clone size: -
V gene: TRBV12-5

CDR3 protein: CAISESNQGVPDETQYF
clone size: -
V gene: TRBV10-3

CDR3 protein: CASRNRGAMNTEAFF
clone size: -
V gene: TRBV13

CDR3 protein: CASSLGGWEKLFF
clone size: -
V gene: TRBV7-9

CDR3 protein: CASSLRDPRLDEQFF
clone size: -
V gene: TRBV5-1

CDR3 protein: CAWSVLFDTQYF
clone size: -
V gene: TRBV30

CDR3 protein: CASSEEISGASYTQYF
clone size: -
V gene: TRBV5-4

CDR3 protein: CASSPRPTGEYSGYTF
clone size: -
V gene: TRBV5-1

CDR3 protein: CASSPTGVTETQYF
clone size: -
V gene: TRBV7-3

CDR3 protein: CASSFLMNTEAFF
clone size: -
V gene: TRBV2

CDR3 protein: CASSGISAAGTYNEQFF
clone size: -
V gene: TRBV6-1

CDR3 protein: CASSRGGSGAEAFF
clone size: -
V gene: TRBV19

CDR3 protein: CASSPPTGRAAGHEQYF
clone size: -
V gene: TRBV28

CDR3 protein: CASSLDPGGSETQYF
clone size: -
V gene: TRBV7-9

CDR3 protein: CASSGKGGPGNQPQHF
clone size: -
V gene: TRBV7-9

CDR3 protein: CASWTSGTGELFF
clone size: -
V gene: TRBV28

CDR3 protein: CASSKTSGRYEQYF
clone size: -
V gene: TRBV5-5

CDR3 protein: CASTGQSPGYTF
clone size: -
V gene: TRBV25-1

CDR3 protein: CASSPYRGRRDYGYTF
clone size: -
V gene: TRBV18

CDR3 protein: CASSRAPNTEAFF
clone size: -
V gene: TRBV19

CDR3 protein: CASRSPGNTIYF
clone size: -
V gene: TRBV28

CDR3 protein: CASSHNQREVPDTQYF
clone size: -
V gene: TRBV7-2

CDR3 protein: CASSLEQTGQAFF
clone size: -
V gene: TRBV11-2

CDR3 protein: CASSFGSAYEQYF
clone size: -
V gene: TRBV5-5